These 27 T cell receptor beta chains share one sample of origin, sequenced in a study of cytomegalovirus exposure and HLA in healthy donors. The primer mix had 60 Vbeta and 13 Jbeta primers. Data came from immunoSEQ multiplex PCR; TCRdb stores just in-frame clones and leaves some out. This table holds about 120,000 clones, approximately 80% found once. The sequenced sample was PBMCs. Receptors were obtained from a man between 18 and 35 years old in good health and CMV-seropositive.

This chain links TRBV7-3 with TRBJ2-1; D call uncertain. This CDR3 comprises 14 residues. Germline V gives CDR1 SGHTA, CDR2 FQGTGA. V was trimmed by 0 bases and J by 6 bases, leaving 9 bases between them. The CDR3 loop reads CASSLTSLLNEQFF. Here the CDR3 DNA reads TGTGCCAGCAGCTTAACGTCGCTACTCAATGAGCAGTTCTTC.

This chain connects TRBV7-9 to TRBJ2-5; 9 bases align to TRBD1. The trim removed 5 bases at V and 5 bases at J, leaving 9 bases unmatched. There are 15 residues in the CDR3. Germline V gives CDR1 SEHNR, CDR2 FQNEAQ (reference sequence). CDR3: CASSPGQGSLETQYF. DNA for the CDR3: TGTGCCAGCAGCCCGGGACAGGGAAGCCTGGAGACCCAGTACTTC.

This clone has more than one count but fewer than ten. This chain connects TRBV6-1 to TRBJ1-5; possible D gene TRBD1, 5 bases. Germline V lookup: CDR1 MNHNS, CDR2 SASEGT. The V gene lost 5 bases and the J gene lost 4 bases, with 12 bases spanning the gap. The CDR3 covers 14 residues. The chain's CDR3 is CASSPTGGNQPQHF. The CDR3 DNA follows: TGTGCCAGCAGTCCCACAGGCGGAAATCAGCCCCAGCATTTT.

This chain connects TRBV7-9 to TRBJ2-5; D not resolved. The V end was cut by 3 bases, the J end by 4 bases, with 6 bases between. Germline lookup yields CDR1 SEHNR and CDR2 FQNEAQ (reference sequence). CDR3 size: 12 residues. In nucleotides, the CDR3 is TGTGCCAGCAGCTTGAGGTTAGAGACCCAGTACTTC. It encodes CASSLRLETQYF.

The CDR3 protein is CASSPRDSGYLGGANVLTF. CDR3 bases: TGTGCCAGCTCACCCCGGGACAGCGGTTATCTAGGTGGGGCCAACGTCCTGACTTTC. The V and J genes are TRBV18 and TRBJ2-6; TRBD1 matches at 7 bases. J gave up 3 bases and V 3 bases, and 14 bases lay outside the gene matches. Germline V CDR1 and CDR2: KGHSH, LQKENI. The CDR3 consists of 19 residues.

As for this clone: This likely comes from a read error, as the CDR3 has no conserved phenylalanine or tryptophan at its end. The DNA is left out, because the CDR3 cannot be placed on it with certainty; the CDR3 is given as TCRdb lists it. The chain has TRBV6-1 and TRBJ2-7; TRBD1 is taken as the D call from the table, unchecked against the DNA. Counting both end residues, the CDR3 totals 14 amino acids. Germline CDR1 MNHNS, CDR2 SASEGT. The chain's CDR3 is CASSVLGQALFRVL.

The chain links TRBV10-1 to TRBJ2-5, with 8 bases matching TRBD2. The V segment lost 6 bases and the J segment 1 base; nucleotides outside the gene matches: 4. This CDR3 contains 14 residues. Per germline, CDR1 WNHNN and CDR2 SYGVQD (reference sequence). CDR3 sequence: CASSGGGFQETQYF. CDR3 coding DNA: TGCGCCAGCAGCGGGGGGGGATTCCAAGAGACCCAGTACTTC.

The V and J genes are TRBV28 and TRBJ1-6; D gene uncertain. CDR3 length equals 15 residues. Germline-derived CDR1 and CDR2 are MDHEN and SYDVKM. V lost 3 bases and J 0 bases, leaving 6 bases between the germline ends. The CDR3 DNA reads TGTGCCAGCAGTTTTACTTTCTCCTATAATTCACCCCTCCACTTT. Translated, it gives CASSFTFSYNSPLHF.

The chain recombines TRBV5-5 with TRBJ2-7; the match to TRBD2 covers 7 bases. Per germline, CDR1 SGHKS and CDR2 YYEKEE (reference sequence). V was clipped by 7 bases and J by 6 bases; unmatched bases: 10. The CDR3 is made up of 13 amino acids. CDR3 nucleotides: TGTGCCAGCGGGGGGGTCACCAGAGCCGAGCAGTACTTC. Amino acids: CASGGVTRAEQYF.

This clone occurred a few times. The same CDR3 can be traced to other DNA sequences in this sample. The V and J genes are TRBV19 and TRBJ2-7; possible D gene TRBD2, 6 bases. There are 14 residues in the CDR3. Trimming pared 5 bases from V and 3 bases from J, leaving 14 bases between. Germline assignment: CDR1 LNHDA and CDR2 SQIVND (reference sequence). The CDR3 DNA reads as TGTGCCAGTAGTTCCTCAGGTAGCGGCTACGAGCAGTACTTC. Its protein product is CASSSSGSGYEQYF.

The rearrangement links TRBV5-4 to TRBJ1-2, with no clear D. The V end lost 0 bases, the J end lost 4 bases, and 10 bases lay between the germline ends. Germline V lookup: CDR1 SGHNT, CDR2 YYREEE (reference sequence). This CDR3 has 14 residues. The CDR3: CASSLAAGLYGYTF. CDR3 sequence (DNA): TGTGCCAGCAGCTTGGCGGCTGGGCTCTATGGCTACACCTTC.

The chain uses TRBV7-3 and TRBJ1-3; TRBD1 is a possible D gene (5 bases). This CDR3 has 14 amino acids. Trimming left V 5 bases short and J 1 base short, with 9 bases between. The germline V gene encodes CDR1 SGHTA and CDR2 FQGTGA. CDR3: CASSLQGSGNTIYF. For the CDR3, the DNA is TGTGCCAGCAGCCTTCAGGGATCTGGAAACACCATATATTTT.

The CDR3 sequence: CSVEDQGQGYNEQFF. CDR3 DNA: TGCAGCGTTGAAGATCAGGGACAGGGCTACAATGAGCAGTTCTTC. The genes are TRBV29-1 and TRBJ2-1; 9 positions match TRBD1. With V trimmed by 0 bases and J by 3 bases, 3 bases remained unmatched. Germline values: CDR1 SQVTM, CDR2 ANQGSEA. The CDR3 is made up of 15 amino acids.

CDR3 DNA sequence: TGTGCCAGCGGCATCCCGAACGAGCAGTACTTC. Its translation: CASGIPNEQYF. The chain couples TRBV5-5 to TRBJ2-7, with D unclear. V was trimmed by 7 bases and J by 5 bases, leaving 10 bases between them. The CDR3 loop spans 11 amino acids. CDR1 is SGHKS and CDR2 is YYEKEE in the germline V gene (reference sequence).

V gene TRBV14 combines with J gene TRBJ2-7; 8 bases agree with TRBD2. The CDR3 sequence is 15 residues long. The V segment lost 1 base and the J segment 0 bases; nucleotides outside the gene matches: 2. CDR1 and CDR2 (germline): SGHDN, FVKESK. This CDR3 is CASSQGTSISYEQYF. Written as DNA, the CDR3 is TGTGCCAGCAGCCAAGGGACTAGCATCTCCTACGAGCAGTACTTC.

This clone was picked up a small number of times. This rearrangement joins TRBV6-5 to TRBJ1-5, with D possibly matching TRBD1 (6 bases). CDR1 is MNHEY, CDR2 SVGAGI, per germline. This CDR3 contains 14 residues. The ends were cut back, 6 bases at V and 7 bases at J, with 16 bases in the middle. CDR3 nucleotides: TGTGCCAGCAGATACAGGGAGGGGGACCAGCCCCAGCATTTT. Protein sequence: CASRYREGDQPQHF.

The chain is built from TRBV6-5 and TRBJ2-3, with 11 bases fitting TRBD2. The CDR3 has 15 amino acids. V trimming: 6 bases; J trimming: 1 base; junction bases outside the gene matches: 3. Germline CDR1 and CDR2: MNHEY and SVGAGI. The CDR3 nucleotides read TGTGCCAGCAGATTGGGACTAGCGGGCACAGATACGCAGTATTTT. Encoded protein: CASRLGLAGTDTQYF.

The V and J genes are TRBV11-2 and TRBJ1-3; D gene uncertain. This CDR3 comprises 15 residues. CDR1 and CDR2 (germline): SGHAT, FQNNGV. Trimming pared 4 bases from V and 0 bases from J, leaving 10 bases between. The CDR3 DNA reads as TGTGCCAGCAGCTCCAGGATGACCTCTGGAAACACCATATATTTT. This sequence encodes CASSSRMTSGNTIYF.

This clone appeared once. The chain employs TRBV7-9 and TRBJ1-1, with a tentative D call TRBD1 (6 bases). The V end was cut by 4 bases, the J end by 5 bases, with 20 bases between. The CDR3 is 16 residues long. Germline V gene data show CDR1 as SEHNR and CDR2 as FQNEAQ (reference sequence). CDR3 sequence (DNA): TGTGCCAGCAGCTCAGGGGTAGGTGTCTCGAGGACTGAAGCTTTCTTT. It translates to CASSSGVGVSRTEAFF. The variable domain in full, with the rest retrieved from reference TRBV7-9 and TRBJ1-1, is DTGVSQNPRHKITKRGQNVTFRCDPISEHNRLYWYRQTLGQGPEFLTYFQNEAQLEKSRLLSDRFSAERPKGSFSTLEIQRTEQGDSAMYLCASSSGVGVSRTEAFFGQGTRLTVV.

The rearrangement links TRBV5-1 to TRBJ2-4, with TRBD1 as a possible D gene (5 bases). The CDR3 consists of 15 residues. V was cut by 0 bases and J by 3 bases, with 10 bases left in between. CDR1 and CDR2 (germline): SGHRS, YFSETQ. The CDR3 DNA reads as TGCGCCAGCAGCTTGGAGGGGTATGACAAAAACATTCAGTACTTC. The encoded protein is CASSLEGYDKNIQYF.

CDR3 in amino acids: CASSFIEVAAFF. As DNA, the CDR3 is TGTGCCAGCAGTTTTATAGAGGTCGCAGCTTTCTTT. The rearrangement joins TRBV28 to TRBJ1-1; D gene uncertain. This CDR3 has 12 amino acids. Between the trimmed V and J ends, which lost 3 bases and 10 bases, there was a span of 12 bases. Germline values: CDR1 MDHEN, CDR2 SYDVKM. Filled out from reference TRBV28 and TRBJ1-1, the complete variable domain reads DVKVTQSSRYLVKRTGEKVFLECVQDMDHENMFWYRQDPGLGLRLIYFSYDVKMKEKGDIPEGYSVSREKKERFSLILESASTNQTSMYLCASSFIEVAAFFGQGTRLTVV.

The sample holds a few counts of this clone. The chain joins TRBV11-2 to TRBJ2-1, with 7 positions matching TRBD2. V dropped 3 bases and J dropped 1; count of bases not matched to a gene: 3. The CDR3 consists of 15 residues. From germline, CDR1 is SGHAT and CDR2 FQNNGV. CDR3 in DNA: TGTGCCAGCAGCTTCCAGCGGGAATCCTACAATGAGCAGTTCTTC. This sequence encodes CASSFQRESYNEQFF.

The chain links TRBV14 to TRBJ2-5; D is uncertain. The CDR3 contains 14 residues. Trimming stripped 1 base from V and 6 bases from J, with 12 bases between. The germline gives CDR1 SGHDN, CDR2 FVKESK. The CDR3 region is CASSQVGSRKTQYF. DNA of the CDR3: TGTGCCAGCAGCCAAGTGGGTAGCAGAAAGACCCAGTACTTC.

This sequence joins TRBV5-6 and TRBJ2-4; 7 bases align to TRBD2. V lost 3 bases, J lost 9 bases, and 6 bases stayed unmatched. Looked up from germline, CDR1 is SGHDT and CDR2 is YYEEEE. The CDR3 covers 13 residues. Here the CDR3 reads CASSSPGGGIQYF. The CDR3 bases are TGTGCCAGCAGCTCCCCGGGGGGTGGCATTCAGTACTTC. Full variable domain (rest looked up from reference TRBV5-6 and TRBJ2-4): DAGVTQSPTHLIKTRGQQVTLRCSPKSGHDTVSWYQQALGQGPQFIFQYYEEEERQRGNFPDRFSGHQFPNYSSELNVNALLLGDSALYLCASSSPGGGIQYFGAGTRLSVL.

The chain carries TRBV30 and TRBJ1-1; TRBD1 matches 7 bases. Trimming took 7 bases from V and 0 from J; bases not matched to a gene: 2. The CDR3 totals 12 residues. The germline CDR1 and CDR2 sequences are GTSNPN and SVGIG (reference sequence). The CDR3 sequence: CALDRMNTEAFF. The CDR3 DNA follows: TGTGCCTTGGACAGGATGAACACTGAAGCTTTCTTT.

The CDR3 spells CASSLSGQAPNYGYTF. In DNA, the CDR3 is TGTGCCAGCAGTTTATCCGGACAGGCCCCTAACTATGGCTACACCTTC. The rearrangement uses TRBV27 and TRBJ1-2; the match to TRBD1 covers 7 bases. The CDR3 length is 16 residues. Germline CDR1 and CDR2: MNHEY and SMNVEV (reference sequence). J lost 0 bases, V lost 0 bases, and 4 bases had no gene match.

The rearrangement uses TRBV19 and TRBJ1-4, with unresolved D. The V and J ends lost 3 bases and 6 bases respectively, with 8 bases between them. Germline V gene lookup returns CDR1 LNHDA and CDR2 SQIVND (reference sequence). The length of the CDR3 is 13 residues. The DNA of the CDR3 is TGTGCCAGTAGTATTGGGCTGGATGAAAAACTGTTTTTT. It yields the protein CASSIGLDEKLFF.